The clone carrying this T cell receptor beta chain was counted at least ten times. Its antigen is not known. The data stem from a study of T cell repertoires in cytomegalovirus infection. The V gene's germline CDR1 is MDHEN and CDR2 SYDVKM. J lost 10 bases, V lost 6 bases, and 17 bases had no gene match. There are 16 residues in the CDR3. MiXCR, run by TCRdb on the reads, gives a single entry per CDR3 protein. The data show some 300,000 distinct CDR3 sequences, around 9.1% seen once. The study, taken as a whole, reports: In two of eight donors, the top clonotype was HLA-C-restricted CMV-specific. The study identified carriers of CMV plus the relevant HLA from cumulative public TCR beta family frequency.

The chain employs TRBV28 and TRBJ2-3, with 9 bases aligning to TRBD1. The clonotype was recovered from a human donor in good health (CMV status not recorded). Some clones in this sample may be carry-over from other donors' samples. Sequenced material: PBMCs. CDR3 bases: TGTGCCAGCAGCTCCACCGGGACAGGGCCCCTCTGGGCGCAGTATTTT. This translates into CASSSTGTGPLWAQYF. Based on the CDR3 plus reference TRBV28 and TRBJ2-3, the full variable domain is DVKVTQSSRYLVKRTGEKVFLECVQDMDHENMFWYRQDPGLGLRLIYFSYDVKMKEKGDIPEGYSVSREKKERFSLILESASTNQTSMYLCASSSTGTGPLWAQYFGPGTRLTVL.